Sequencing of this T cell receptor beta chain was carried out in a study of blood T cell repertoires in COVID-19. Study as a whole: Acute and convalescent COVID-19 samples came from the United States, Italy and Spain. Sources were T cells, B-cell-depleted T cells, or PBMCs; the material itself was cDNA or gDNA.

In the original analysis: It was from reference gene primer amplification that nucleated cell counts were estimated. TCRdb's table, derived via immunoSEQ multiplex PCR, lists solely in-frame clones and lacks some. V and J calls and clone size are those listed in that table; D and trimming were worked out from the DNA. The sample carries about 170,000 clones, 74% recorded once. The CDR3 runs to 18 residues. V lost 3 bases to trimming and J lost 0 bases; unmatched junction nucleotides: 11. Germline V gives CDR1 MDHEN, CDR2 SYDVKM. The specimen was peripheral blood. The sequence was obtained from a woman at least 80 years old with acute or convalescent COVID-19. The V and J genes are TRBV28 and TRBJ2-7; 10 bases map to TRBD1. The CDR3 nucleotides read TGTGCCAGCAGTTTCCCGGGACAGGGGACTATCCTCTCCTACGAGCAGTACTTC. Translation gives CASSFPGQGTILSYEQYF. Looking up the rest from reference TRBV28 and TRBJ2-7 gives the full variable domain: DVKVTQSSRYLVKRTGEKVFLECVQDMDHENMFWYRQDPGLGLRLIYFSYDVKMKEKGDIPEGYSVSREKKERFSLILESASTNQTSMYLCASSFPGQGTILSYEQYFGPGTRLTVT.